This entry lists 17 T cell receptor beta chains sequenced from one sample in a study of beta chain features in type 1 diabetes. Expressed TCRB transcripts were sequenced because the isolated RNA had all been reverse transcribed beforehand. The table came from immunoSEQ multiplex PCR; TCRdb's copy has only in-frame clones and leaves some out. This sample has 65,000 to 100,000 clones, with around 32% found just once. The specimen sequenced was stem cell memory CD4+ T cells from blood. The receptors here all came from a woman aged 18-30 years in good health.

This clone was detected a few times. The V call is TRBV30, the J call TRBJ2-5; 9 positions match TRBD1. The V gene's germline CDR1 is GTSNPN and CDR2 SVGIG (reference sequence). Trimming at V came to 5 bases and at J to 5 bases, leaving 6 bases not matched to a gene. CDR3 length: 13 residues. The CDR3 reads CAWSGTGPETQYF. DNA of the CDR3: TGTGCCTGGTCCGGGACAGGGCCTGAGACCCAGTACTTC.

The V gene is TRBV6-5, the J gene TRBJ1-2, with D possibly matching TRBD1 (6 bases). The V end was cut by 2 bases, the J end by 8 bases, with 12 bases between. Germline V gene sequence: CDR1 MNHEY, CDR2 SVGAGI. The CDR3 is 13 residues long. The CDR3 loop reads CASSYDGQNGYTF. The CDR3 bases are TGTGCCAGCAGTTACGACGGACAGAACGGCTACACCTTC.

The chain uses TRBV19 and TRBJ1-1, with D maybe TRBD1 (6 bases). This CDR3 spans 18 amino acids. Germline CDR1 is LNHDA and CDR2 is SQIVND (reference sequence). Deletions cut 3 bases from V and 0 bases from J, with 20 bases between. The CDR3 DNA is TGTGCCAGTAGTATGTCCGGCCCTAGGACAGTTATGAACACTGAAGCTTTCTTT. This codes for CASSMSGPRTVMNTEAFF. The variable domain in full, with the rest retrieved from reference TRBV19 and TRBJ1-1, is DGGITQSPKYLFRKEGQNVTLSCEQNLNHDAMYWYRQDPGQGLRLIYYSQIVNDFQKGDIAEGYSVSREKKESFPLTVTSAQKNPTAFYLCASSMSGPRTVMNTEAFFGQGTRLTVV.

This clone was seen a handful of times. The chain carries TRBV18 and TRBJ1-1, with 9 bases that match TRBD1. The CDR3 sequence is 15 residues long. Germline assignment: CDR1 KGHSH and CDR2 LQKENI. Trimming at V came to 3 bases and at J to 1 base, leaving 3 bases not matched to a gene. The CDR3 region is CASSPADRGNTEAFF. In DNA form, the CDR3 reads TGTGCCAGCTCACCGGCGGACAGGGGGAACACTGAAGCTTTCTTT.

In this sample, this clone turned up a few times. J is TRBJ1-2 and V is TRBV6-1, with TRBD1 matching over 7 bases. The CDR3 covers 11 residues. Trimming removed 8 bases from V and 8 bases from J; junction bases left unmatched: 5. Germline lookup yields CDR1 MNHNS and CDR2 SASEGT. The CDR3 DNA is TGTGCCAGCGAGGGGGCGCGAGGCTACACCTTC. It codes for CASEGARGYTF.

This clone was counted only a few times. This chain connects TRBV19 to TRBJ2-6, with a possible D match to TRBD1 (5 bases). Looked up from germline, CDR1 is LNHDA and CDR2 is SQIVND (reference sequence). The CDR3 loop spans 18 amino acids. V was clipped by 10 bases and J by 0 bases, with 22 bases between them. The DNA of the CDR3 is TGTGCCACTAACCATAACACAGGTTTCAACTCTGGGGCCAACGTCCTGACTTTC. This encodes CATNHNTGFNSGANVLTF.

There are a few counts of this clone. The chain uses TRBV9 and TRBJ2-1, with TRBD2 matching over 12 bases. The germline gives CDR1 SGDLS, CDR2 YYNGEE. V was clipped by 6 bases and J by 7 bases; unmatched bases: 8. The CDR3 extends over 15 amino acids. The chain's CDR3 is CASTPSGRAGNEQFF. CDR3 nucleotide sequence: TGTGCCAGCACCCCTAGCGGGAGGGCCGGGAATGAGCAGTTCTTC.

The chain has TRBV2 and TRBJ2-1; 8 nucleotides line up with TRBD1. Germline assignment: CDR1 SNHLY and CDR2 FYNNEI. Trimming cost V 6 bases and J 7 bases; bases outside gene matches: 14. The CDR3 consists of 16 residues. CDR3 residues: CASRILVGQGLNEQFF. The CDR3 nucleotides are TGTGCCAGCAGAATTCTAGTAGGACAGGGTTTAAATGAGCAGTTCTTC.

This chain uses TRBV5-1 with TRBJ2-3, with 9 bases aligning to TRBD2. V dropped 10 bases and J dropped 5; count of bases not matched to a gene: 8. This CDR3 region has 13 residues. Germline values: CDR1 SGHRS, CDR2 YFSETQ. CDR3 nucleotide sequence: TGCGCCTCGGGACTAGCTGGATTAGATACGCAGTATTTT. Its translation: CASGLAGLDTQYF.

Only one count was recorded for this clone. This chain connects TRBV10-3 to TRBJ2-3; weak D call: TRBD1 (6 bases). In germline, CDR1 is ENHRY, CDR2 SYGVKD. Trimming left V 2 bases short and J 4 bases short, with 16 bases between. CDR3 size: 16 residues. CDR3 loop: CAISEPKDSRSDTQYF. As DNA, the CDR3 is TGTGCCATCAGTGAGCCCAAGGACAGTAGATCAGATACGCAGTATTTT.

CDR3 region: CASSLDVFQAGANVLTF. CDR3 nucleotide sequence: TGTGCCAGCAGCTTAGATGTCTTTCAGGCGGGGGCCAACGTCCTGACTTTC. The chain is built from TRBV7-3 and TRBJ2-6; no clear D. V was cut by 2 bases and J by 4 bases, with 15 bases left in between. The CDR3 sequence is 17 residues long. Germline V CDR1 and CDR2: SGHTA, FQGTGA. The complete variable domain, with remaining parts taken from reference TRBV7-3 and TRBJ2-6, reads GAGVSQTPSNKVTEKGKYVELRCDPISGHTALYWYRQSLGQGPEFLIYFQGTGAADDSGLPNDRFFAVRPEGSVSTLKIQRTERGDSAVYLCASSLDVFQAGANVLTFGAGSRLTVL.

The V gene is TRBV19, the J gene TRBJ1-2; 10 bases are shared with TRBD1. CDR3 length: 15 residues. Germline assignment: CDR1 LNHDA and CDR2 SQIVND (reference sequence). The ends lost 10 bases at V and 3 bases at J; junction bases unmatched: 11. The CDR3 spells CATAPQGQGHYGYTF. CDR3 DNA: TGTGCCACCGCCCCCCAGGGACAGGGGCACTATGGCTACACCTTC.

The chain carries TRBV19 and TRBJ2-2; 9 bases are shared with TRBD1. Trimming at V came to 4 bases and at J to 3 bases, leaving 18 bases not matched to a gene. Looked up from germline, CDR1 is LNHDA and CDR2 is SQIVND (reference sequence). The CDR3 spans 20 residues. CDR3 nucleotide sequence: TGTGCCAGTAGTAGCTCCGGGACAGGGTTCCTCGGCGGGGACACCGGGGAGCTGTTTTTT. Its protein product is CASSSSGTGFLGGDTGELFF.

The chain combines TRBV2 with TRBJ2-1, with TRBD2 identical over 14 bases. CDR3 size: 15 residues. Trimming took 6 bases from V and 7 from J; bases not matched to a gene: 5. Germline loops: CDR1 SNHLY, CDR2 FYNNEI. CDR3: CASSPTSGGANEQFF. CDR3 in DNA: TGTGCCAGCAGCCCGACTAGCGGGGGGGCAAATGAGCAGTTCTTC. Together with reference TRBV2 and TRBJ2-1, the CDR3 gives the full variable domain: EPEVTQTPSHQVTQMGQEVILRCVPISNHLYFYWYRQILGQKVEFLVSFYNNEISEKSEIFDDQFSVERPDGSNFTLKIRSTKLEDSAMYFCASSPTSGGANEQFFGPGTRLTVL.

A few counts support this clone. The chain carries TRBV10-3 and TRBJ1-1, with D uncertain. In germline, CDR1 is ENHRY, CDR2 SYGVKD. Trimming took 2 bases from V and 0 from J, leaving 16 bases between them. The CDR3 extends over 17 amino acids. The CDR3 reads CAISEGSLLSMNTEAFF. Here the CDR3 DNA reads TGTGCCATCAGTGAGGGGAGTCTTTTATCTATGAACACTGAAGCTTTCTTT.

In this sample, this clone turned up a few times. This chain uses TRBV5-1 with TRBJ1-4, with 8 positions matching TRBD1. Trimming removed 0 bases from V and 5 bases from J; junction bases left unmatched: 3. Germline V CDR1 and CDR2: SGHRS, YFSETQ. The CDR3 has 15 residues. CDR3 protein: CASSLAGQGNEKLFF. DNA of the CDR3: TGCGCCAGCAGCTTGGCCGGACAGGGCAATGAAAAACTGTTTTTT.

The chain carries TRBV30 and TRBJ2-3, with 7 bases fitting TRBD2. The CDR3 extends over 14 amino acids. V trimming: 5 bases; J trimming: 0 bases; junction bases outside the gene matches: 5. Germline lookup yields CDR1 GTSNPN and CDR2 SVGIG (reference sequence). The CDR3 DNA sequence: TGTGCCTGGCGCCGGGAGGCTAGCACAGATACGCAGTATTTT. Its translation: CAWRREASTDTQYF.